The 26 T cell receptor beta chains below come from one sample, sequenced in a study of cytomegalovirus exposure and HLA in healthy donors. Amplification used 60 Vbeta primers and 13 Jbeta primers. Data came from immunoSEQ multiplex PCR; TCRdb stores just in-frame clones and leaves some out. The sample has about 160,000 clones, 65% to 85% seen once. The sample was PBMCs. All receptors derive from a man aged 40-55 years in good health and CMV-seropositive.

The chain combines TRBV29-1 with TRBJ1-2; tentatively, D is TRBD1 (5 bases). The CDR3 runs to 13 residues. V was shortened by 7 bases and J by 5 bases, with 17 bases between the two germline ends. Looked up from germline, CDR1 is SQVTM and CDR2 is ANQGSEA. CDR3 in amino acids: CSGYGGDPYGYTF. In DNA, the CDR3 is TGCAGCGGGTACGGGGGAGACCCTTATGGCTACACCTTC.

The chain recombines TRBV7-3 with TRBJ2-2; D may be TRBD2 (5 bases). Looked up from germline, CDR1 is SGHTA and CDR2 is FQGTGA. V was cut by 4 bases and J by 4 bases, with 16 bases left in between. The CDR3 extends over 16 amino acids. The CDR3 nucleotides read TGTGCCAGCAGCTCGGAGGTAGTCGGGGTCACCGGGGAGCTGTTTTTT. This encodes CASSSEVVGVTGELFF.

The rearrangement uses TRBV5-6 and TRBJ1-5; perhaps TRBD1 as D (6 bases). This CDR3 region has 15 residues. Germline V gives CDR1 SGHDT, CDR2 YYEEEE. Trimming left V 3 bases short and J 2 bases short, with 12 bases between. The CDR3: CASSWGGAGNQPQHF. The CDR3 DNA is TGTGCCAGCAGCTGGGGGGGCGCGGGCAATCAGCCCCAGCATTTT. The entire variable domain, with the rest obtained from reference TRBV5-6 and TRBJ1-5, is as follows: DAGVTQSPTHLIKTRGQQVTLRCSPKSGHDTVSWYQQALGQGPQFIFQYYEEEERQRGNFPDRFSGHQFPNYSSELNVNALLLGDSALYLCASSWGGAGNQPQHFGDGTRLSIL.

The rearrangement uses TRBV11-2 and TRBJ2-7; 7 nucleotides agree with TRBD1. Germline-derived CDR1 and CDR2 are SGHAT and FQNNGV. V was pared by 7 bases and J by 2 bases, with 5 bases of the junction left unmatched. CDR3 length: 13 amino acids. The CDR3 DNA reads TGTGCCAGCACCAAGACAGGGCCCTACGAGCAGTACTTC. It yields the protein CASTKTGPYEQYF. The complete variable domain, with remaining parts taken from reference TRBV11-2 and TRBJ2-7, reads EAGVAQSPRYKIIEKRQSVAFWCNPISGHATLYWYQQILGQGPKLLIQFQNNGVVDDSQLPKDRFSAERLKGVDSTLKIQPAKLEDSAVYLCASTKTGPYEQYFGPGTRLTVT.

The V and J genes are TRBV28 and TRBJ1-5; D is perhaps TRBD1 (6 bases). CDR1 is MDHEN and CDR2 is SYDVKM in the germline V gene. The V gene lost 5 bases and the J gene lost 7 bases, with 18 bases spanning the gap. The CDR3 is 15 amino acids. The CDR3 DNA reads as TGTGCCAGCAGTCAAGAGACAGGCGGAAGGCAGCCCCAGCATTTT. The encoded protein is CASSQETGGRQPQHF.

The chain recombines TRBV7-2 with TRBJ1-6; D is perhaps TRBD1 (6 bases). The CDR3 totals 15 residues. The V and J ends lost 1 base and 8 bases respectively, with 12 bases between them. CDR1 and CDR2 (germline): SGHTA, FQGNSA. CDR3 protein: CASSLVVRGYSPLHF. Written as DNA, the CDR3 is TGTGCCAGCAGCTTAGTTGTCAGGGGTTATTCACCCCTCCACTTT.

This chain uses TRBV25-1 with TRBJ2-5; D remains unclear. Near its end, the DNA agrees better with TRBJ2-7, so the J call may be wrong. CDR1 is MGHDK, CDR2 SYGVNS, per germline. This CDR3 has 12 residues. Written as DNA, the CDR3 is TGTGCCAGCAGTGAATTTCCCTACGAGCAGTACTTC. Its protein is CASSEFPYEQYF.

The V call is TRBV11-2, the J call TRBJ1-2, with 9 bases that match TRBD1. The CDR3 spans 15 residues. J was trimmed by 3 bases and V by 4 bases; bases with no gene match: 6. Germline V gives CDR1 SGHAT, CDR2 FQNNGV. The CDR3 nucleotides are TGTGCCAGCAGCTCGACAGGGGGGCTGCACTATGGCTACACCTTC. Translated: CASSSTGGLHYGYTF.

V gene TRBV6-5 combines with J gene TRBJ2-7, with D possibly matching TRBD1 (5 bases). CDR3 length equals 16 residues. Trimming stripped 0 bases from V and 0 bases from J, with 12 bases between. Germline V gives CDR1 MNHEY, CDR2 SVGAGI. The CDR3: CASSYSPDISSYEQYF. The CDR3, as DNA: TGTGCCAGCAGTTACTCCCCGGACATTTCCTCCTACGAGCAGTACTTC.

The chain has TRBV7-9 and TRBJ1-3; the D is unclear. CDR1 and CDR2 from the germline V gene are SEHNR and FQNEAQ (reference sequence). Trimming took 2 bases from V and 0 from J, leaving 8 bases between them. This CDR3 region has 15 residues. CDR3 coding DNA: TGTGCCAGCAGCTTATTACGGAGCTCTGGAAACACCATATATTTT. Translation: CASSLLRSSGNTIYF.

The V and J genes are TRBV6-1 and TRBJ2-7; 7 nucleotides align to TRBD2. The J segment lost 6 bases and the V segment lost 7 bases, leaving 9 bases of the junction unmatched. The CDR3 is 13 amino acids. Germline V lookup: CDR1 MNHNS, CDR2 SASEGT. CDR3 sequence: CASTASGVGEQYF. CDR3 DNA: TGTGCCAGCACGGCAAGCGGGGTTGGCGAGCAGTACTTC.

This chain joins TRBV18 and TRBJ2-1; no clear D. The CDR3 length is 13 residues. V was trimmed by 0 bases and J by 7 bases, leaving 7 bases between them. The V gene's germline CDR1 is KGHSH and CDR2 LQKENI. CDR3 loop: CASSPPVRNEQFF. The CDR3 nucleotides are TGTGCCAGCTCACCACCGGTGAGAAATGAGCAGTTCTTC. Filled out from reference TRBV18 and TRBJ2-1, the complete variable domain reads NAGVMQNPRHLVRRRGQEARLRCSPMKGHSHVYWYRQLPEEGLKFMVYLQKENIIDESGMPKERFSAEFPKEGPSILRIQQVVRGDSAAYFCASSPPVRNEQFFGPGTRLTVL.

The V gene is TRBV10-3, the J gene TRBJ1-2; 7 bases are a match to TRBD1. The germline V gene has CDR1 ENHRY and CDR2 SYGVKD. The CDR3 is made up of 15 amino acids. J was trimmed by 4 bases and V by 4 bases; bases with no gene match: 9. Written as DNA, the CDR3 is TGTGCCATCAGTGGGACAGGTCGAATGGGCTATGGCTACACCTTC. Translation: CAISGTGRMGYGYTF.

This chain connects TRBV9 to TRBJ1-1; 9 bases agree with TRBD1. The CDR3 has 16 residues. J gave up 2 bases and V 0 bases, and 5 bases lay outside the gene matches. Germline V gene lookup returns CDR1 SGDLS and CDR2 YYNGEE. The CDR3 reads CASSVGWTGVNTEAFF. CDR3 bases: TGTGCCAGCAGCGTAGGGTGGACAGGGGTAAACACTGAAGCTTTCTTT.

V gene TRBV7-3 combines with J gene TRBJ2-5; TRBD2 agrees at 9 bases. The J segment lost 4 bases and the V segment lost 5 bases, leaving 5 bases of the junction unmatched. The CDR3 has 14 amino acids. Germline lookup yields CDR1 SGHTA and CDR2 FQGTGA. The CDR3 is CASSLSGGPETQYF. The CDR3 DNA follows: TGTGCCAGCAGCCTTAGCGGGGGACCAGAGACCCAGTACTTC.

J is TRBJ1-2 and V is TRBV7-9; the D gene is possibly TRBD1 (6 bases). The ends were cut back, 1 base at V and 11 bases at J, with 11 bases in the middle. The CDR3 has 12 residues. Germline V gene sequence: CDR1 SEHNR, CDR2 FQNEAQ (reference sequence). The CDR3 DNA reads as TGTGCCAGCAGCTTAGGGGACAAGAGTTACACCTTC. It translates to CASSLGDKSYTF.

Comment on this clone: Other DNA variants within this sample encode the same CDR3. The J gene is TRBJ2-5, the V gene TRBV9; no firm D call. Per germline, CDR1 SGDLS and CDR2 YYNGEE. Trimming took off 0 bases at V and 4 bases at J, with 10 bases between the two ends. The CDR3 spans 14 residues. This chain's CDR3 is CASSVGPAGETQYF. CDR3 nucleotide sequence: TGTGCCAGCAGCGTAGGGCCCGCTGGAGAGACCCAGTACTTC.

The chain recombines TRBV6-1 with TRBJ1-1; weak D call: TRBD1 (6 bases). The V and J ends lost 3 bases and 5 bases respectively, with 16 bases between them. The CDR3 totals 15 residues. Looked up from germline, CDR1 is MNHNS and CDR2 is SASEGT. CDR3 bases: TGTGCCAGCAGTGAGGCCTTGACAGGACGGACTGAAGCTTTCTTT. As protein: CASSEALTGRTEAFF.

The sample holds one count of this clone. This chain joins TRBV19 and TRBJ2-5; 9 bases fit TRBD2. The J call may be mistaken, given a closer DNA end match to TRBJ2-7. The CDR3 is 13 amino acids. The germline V gene has CDR1 LNHDA and CDR2 SQIVND (reference sequence). The chain's CDR3 is CASSASGDYEQYF. CDR3 nucleotides: TGTGCCAGTAGTGCTAGCGGGGACTACGAGCAGTACTTC.

This sequence joins TRBV7-9 and TRBJ1-1; 7 bases match TRBD1. Germline V gene data show CDR1 as SEHNR and CDR2 as FQNEAQ (reference sequence). Losses at the gene ends were 5 bases for V and 0 bases for J; bases not matched to a gene: 3. The CDR3 totals 14 residues. The CDR3 spells CASSPTGLNTEAFF. The CDR3 DNA sequence: TGTGCCAGCAGCCCGACAGGGTTGAACACTGAAGCTTTCTTT.

The genes are TRBV19 and TRBJ2-1; TRBD1 is a possible D gene (6 bases). From germline, CDR1 is LNHDA and CDR2 SQIVND (reference sequence). This CDR3 contains 15 residues. Trimming stripped 6 bases from V and 0 bases from J, with 12 bases between. In nucleotides, the CDR3 is TGTGCCAGTAGCACAGGGAAGAGCTCCTACAATGAGCAGTTCTTC. It codes for CASSTGKSSYNEQFF.

Worth noting for this clone: The junction departs from the called germline gene at one end, perhaps through a read error. The chain joins TRBV2 to TRBJ1-1, with D tentatively TRBD1 (5 bases). CDR3 length equals 13 residues. CDR1 SNHLY and CDR2 FYNNEI come from the germline V gene. The CDR3 protein is CASTKLSLDKQIF. The CDR3 region has the DNA TGTGCCAGCACCAAGCTTTCCTTGGACAAGCAAATCTTT.

The chain combines TRBV6-1 with TRBJ1-5, with D perhaps matching TRBD1 (5 bases). This CDR3 has 15 amino acids. V was cut by 2 bases and J by 3 bases, with 11 bases left in between. Germline loops: CDR1 MNHNS, CDR2 SASEGT. CDR3 in DNA: TGTGCCAGCAGTGAAAGCGGGGGAATCAATCAGCCCCAGCATTTT. Its translation: CASSESGGINQPQHF.

This clone was recorded a few times. V gene TRBV5-4 combines with J gene TRBJ2-5; possibly TRBD2 for D (5 bases). The CDR3 spans 12 residues. The germline V gene has CDR1 SGHNT and CDR2 YYREEE (reference sequence). Trimming stripped 4 bases from V and 3 bases from J, with 7 bases between. This CDR3 is CASSGREETQYF. CDR3 coding DNA: TGTGCCAGCAGCGGGCGGGAAGAGACCCAGTACTTC.

The table lists this clone with a few counts. The V gene is TRBV7-3, the J gene TRBJ2-2; 14 positions match TRBD2. The CDR3 has 16 residues. The ends lost 5 bases at V and 6 bases at J; junction bases unmatched: 5. Per the germline V gene, CDR1 is SGHTA and CDR2 is FQGTGA. CDR3 region: CASSHPTSGGAGELFF. Written as DNA, the CDR3 is TGTGCCAGCAGCCACCCGACTAGCGGGGGGGCCGGGGAGCTGTTTTTT.

The chain recombines TRBV4-2 with TRBJ2-7; 15 nucleotides match TRBD2. The germline gives CDR1 LGHNA, CDR2 YNFKEQ. This CDR3 is 16 amino acids long. After removal of 11 bases from V and 0 bases from J, the junction contained 8 bases not matched to a gene. CDR3 region: CAAGTSGGTTSYEQYF. In DNA, the CDR3 is TGTGCCGCTGGGACTAGCGGGGGGACTACCTCCTACGAGCAGTACTTC.